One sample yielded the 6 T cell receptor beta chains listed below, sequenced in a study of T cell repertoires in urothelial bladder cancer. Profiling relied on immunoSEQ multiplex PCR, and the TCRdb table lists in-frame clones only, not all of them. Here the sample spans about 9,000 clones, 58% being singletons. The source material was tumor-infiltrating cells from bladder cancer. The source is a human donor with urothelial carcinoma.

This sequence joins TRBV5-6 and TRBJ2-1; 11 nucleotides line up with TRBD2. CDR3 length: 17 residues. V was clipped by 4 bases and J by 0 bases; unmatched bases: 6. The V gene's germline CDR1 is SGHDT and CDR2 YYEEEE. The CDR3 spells CASSPTSGGFSYNEQFF. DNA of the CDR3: TGTGCCAGCAGCCCCACTAGCGGGGGCTTCTCCTACAATGAGCAGTTCTTC. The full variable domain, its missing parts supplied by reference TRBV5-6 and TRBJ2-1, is DAGVTQSPTHLIKTRGQQVTLRCSPKSGHDTVSWYQQALGQGPQFIFQYYEEEERQRGNFPDRFSGHQFPNYSSELNVNALLLGDSALYLCASSPTSGGFSYNEQFFGPGTRLTVL.

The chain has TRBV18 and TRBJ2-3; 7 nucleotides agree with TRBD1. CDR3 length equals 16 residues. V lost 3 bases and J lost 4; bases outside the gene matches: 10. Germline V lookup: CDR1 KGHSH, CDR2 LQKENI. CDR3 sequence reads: CASSPDRAQGPDTQYF. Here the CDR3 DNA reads TGTGCCAGCTCACCCGACAGGGCCCAAGGCCCAGATACGCAGTATTTT.

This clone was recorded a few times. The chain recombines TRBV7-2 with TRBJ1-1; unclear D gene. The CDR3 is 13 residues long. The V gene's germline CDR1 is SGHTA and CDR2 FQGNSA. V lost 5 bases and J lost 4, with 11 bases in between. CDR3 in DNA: TGTGCCAGCAGCCTGCTCCGGAGCACTGAAGCTTTCTTT. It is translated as CASSLLRSTEAFF.

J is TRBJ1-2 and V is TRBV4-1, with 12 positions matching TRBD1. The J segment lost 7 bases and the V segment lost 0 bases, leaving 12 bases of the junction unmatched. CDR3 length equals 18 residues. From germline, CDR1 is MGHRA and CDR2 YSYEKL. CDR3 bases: TGCGCCAGCAGCCAAGATCTAGGGACAGGGGGCAATTGGGGTGGCTACACCTTC. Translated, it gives CASSQDLGTGGNWGGYTF.

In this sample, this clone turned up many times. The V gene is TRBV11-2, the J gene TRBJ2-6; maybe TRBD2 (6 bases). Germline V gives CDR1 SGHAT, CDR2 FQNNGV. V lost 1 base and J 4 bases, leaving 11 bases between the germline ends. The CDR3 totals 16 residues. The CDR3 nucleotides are TGTGCCAGCAGCTTAGGGCGGGGAACCGGGGCCAACGTCCTGACTTTC. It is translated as CASSLGRGTGANVLTF.

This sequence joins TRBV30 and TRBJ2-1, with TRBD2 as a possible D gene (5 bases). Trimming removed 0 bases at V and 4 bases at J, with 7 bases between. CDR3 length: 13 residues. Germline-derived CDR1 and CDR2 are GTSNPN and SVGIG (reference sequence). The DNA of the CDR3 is TGTGCCTGGAGTGTAACTAGTTACAATGAGCAGTTCTTC. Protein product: CAWSVTSYNEQFF.